This T cell receptor (beta chain) was recovered during a study of T-cell memory formation after mild COVID-19. Remarks on this clonotype: Its target is not known.

Trimming took 2 bases from V and 3 from J; bases not matched to a gene: 4. Germline V gene data show CDR1 as GTSNPN and CDR2 as SVGIG (reference sequence). The length of the CDR3 is 14 residues. Study-level findings and limits: Contracting CD4+ clones sat mainly in CM and EM; CD8+ in EMRA.

From the 5' RACE reads, TCRdb called clonotypes with MiXCR, one entry per CDR3 protein. The sample shows about 200,000 distinct CDR3 sequences, 18% of them seen only once. Sequenced material: PBMCs or a T cell subset sorted from them (not recorded which). The receptor comes from an adult woman who had mild COVID-19 (a few samples of this study predate the infection). Cell type and time point are not known. V and J are TRBV30 and TRBJ1-2; 9 bases agree with TRBD1. The CDR3 spells CAWSKDRGHYGYTF. DNA for the CDR3: TGTGCCTGGAGTAAGGACAGGGGACACTATGGCTACACCTTC. Full variable domain (rest looked up from reference TRBV30 and TRBJ1-2): SQTIHQWPATLVQPVGSPLSLECTVEGTSNPNLYWYRQAAGRGLQLLFYSVGIGQISSEVPQNLSASRPQDRQFILSSKKLLLSDSGFYLCAWSKDRGHYGYTFGSGTRLTVV.